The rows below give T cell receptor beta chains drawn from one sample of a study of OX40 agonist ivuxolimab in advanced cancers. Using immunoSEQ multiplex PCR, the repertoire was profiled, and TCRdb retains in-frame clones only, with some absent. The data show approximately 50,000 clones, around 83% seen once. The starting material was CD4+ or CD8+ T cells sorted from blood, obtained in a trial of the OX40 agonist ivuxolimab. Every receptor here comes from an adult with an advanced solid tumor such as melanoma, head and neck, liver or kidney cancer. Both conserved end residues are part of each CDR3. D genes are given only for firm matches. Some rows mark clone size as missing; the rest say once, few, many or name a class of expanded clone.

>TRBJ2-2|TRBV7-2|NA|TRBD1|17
TGTGCCAGCAGCTTAGCGTTCAGGGGGCGCGCCACCGGGGAGCTGTTTTTT
CASSLAFRGRATGELFF
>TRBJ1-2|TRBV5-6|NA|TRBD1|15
TGTGCCAGCAGCTATGGACAGGGGTGGGACTATGGCTACACCTTC
CASSYGQGWDYGYTF
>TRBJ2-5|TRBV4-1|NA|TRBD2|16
TGCGCCAGCAGCCAAGATACAGGACTAGGTTCGGCGACCCAGTACTTC
CASSQDTGLGSATQYF
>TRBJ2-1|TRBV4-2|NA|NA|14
TGTGCCAGCAGCCAGACGGACGGATACAATGAGCAGTTCTTC
CASSQTDGYNEQFF
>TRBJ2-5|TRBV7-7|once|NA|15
TGTGCCAGCAGTCGGGACGGGCAGTACCAAGAGACCCAGTACTTC
CASSRDGQYQETQYF
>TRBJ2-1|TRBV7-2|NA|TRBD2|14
TGTGCCAGCAGCGTCGGGGGGGGCTCCGGGCAGCAGTTCTTC
CASSVGGGSGQQFF
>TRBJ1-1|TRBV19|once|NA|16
TGTGCCAGTAGTATGGCGGGAGGCCTCGGCGGCACTGAAGCTTTCTTT
CASSMAGGLGGTEAFF
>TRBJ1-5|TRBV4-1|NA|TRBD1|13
TGCGCCAGCAGAGGACAGGTGGGTCAGCCCCAGCATTTT
CASRGQVGQPQHF
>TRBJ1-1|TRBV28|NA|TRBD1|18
TGTGCCAGCAGTTTGGTCGGACAGGGGTTTGATGGGGACACTGAAGCTTTCTTT
CASSLVGQGFDGDTEAFF
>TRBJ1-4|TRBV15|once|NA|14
TGTGCCACCGCGGGGAGCTCAACTAATGAAAAACTGTTTTTT
CATAGSSTNEKLFF
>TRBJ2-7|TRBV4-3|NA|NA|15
TGCGCCAGCAGCCGAAACTGGGGGGACACCTACGAGCAGTACTTC
CASSRNWGDTYEQYF
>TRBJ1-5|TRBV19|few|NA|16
TGTGCCAGCACACAGTCTTGGGTCGGGCCCGATCAGCCCCAGCATTTT
CASTQSWVGPDQPQHF
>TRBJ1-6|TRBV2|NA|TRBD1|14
TGTGCCAGCGGACAGGGTTATTCGGGTTCACCCCTCCACTTT
CASGQGYSGSPLHF
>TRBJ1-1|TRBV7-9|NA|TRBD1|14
TGTGCCAGCAGCTTCGCCGGGACAGGGGATGAAGCTTTCTTT
CASSFAGTGDEAFF
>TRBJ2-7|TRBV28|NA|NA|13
TGTGCCAGCAGGCCCACTTTAGACTACGAGCAGTACTTC
CASRPTLDYEQYF
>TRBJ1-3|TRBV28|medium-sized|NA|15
TGTGCCAGCAGTCCCACGGGAACGGGTGGAAACACCATATATTTT
CASSPTGTGGNTIYF
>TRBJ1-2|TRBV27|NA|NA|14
TGTGCCAGCAGTCGCGGACAAGGATACTATGGCTACACCTTC
CASSRGQGYYGYTF
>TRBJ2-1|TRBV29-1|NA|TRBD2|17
TGCAGCGCAGAGACTAGCGGGGTTTTCCCCCCCCACAATGAGCAGTTCTTC
CSAETSGVFPPHNEQFF
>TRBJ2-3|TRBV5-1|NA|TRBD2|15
TGCGCCAGCAGCGCGACTAGCGCCAGCACAGATACGCAGTATTTT
CASSATSASTDTQYF
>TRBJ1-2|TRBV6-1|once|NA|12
TGTGCCAGCAGTTCGAAAGTCTATGGCTACACCTTC
CASSSKVYGYTF
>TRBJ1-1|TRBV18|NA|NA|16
TGTGCCAGCTCACCACTTGTGGAAGGCTTGAACACTGAAGCTTTCTTT
CASSPLVEGLNTEAFF
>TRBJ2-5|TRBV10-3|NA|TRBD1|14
TGTGCCATCAGTGCACAGGGGGCACGTGGGACCCAGTACTTC
CAISAQGARGTQYF
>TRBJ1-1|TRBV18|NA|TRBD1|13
TGTGCCAGCTCCGAAGACAGGGAGGCTGAAGCTTTCTTT
CASSEDREAEAFF
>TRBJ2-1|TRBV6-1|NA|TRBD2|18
TGTGCCAGCAGTGACCGCATTCTAAGAGCGGGAGGTGGGTATGAGCAGTTCTTC
CASSDRILRAGGGYEQFF
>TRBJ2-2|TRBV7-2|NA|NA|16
TGTGCCAGCAGGGACCGGACCGGGGGCCGAACCGGGGAGCTGTTTTTT
CASRDRTGGRTGELFF
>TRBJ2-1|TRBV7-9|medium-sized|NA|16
TGTGCCAGCAGCTTAGCGAGTAGCCGTGTAACCAATGAGCAGTTCTTC
CASSLASSRVTNEQFF
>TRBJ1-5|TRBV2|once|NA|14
TGTGCCAGCAGAACAAAGGGGTTTTTTCAGCCCCAGCATTTT
CASRTKGFFQPQHF
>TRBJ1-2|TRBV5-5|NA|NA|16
TGTGCCAGCAGCCCGCAACGGGGGAGTGAAAACTATGGCTACACCTTC
CASSPQRGSENYGYTF
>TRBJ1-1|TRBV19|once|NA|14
TGTGCCAGTAGGCGGATAACACCGGCCACTGAAGCTTTCTTT
CASRRITPATEAFF
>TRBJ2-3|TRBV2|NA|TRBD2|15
TGTGCCAACTCAGGACTAGCGACTAGCACAGATACGCAGTATTTT
CANSGLATSTDTQYF
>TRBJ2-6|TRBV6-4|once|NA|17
TGTGCCAGCAGTGATGGGGGCCAGGTTTCTGGGGCCAACGTCCTGACTTTC
CASSDGGQVSGANVLTF
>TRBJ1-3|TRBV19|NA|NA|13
TGTGCCAGTAGTATACCGGGAGGAAACACCATATATTTT
CASSIPGGNTIYF
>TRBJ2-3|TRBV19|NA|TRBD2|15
TGTGCCAGTGGAAGGACTAGCGGGATCACAGATACGCAGTATTTT
CASGRTSGITDTQYF
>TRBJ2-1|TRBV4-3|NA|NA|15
TGCGCCAGCAGCCATCGCCTCGAGGGGGGAAATGAGCAGTTCTTC
CASSHRLEGGNEQFF
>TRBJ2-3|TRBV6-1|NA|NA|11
TGTGCCAGCAGACGAGCGGATACGCAGTATTTT
CASRRADTQYF
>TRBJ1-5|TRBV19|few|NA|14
TGTGCCAGTAGTATAGCAGATAGCAATCAGCCCCAGCATTTT
CASSIADSNQPQHF
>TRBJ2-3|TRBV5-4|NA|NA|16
TGTGCCAGCAGTTCCGACCCGGGACGGAGCACAGATACGCAGTATTTT
CASSSDPGRSTDTQYF
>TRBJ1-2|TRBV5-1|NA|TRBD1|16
TGCGCCAGCAGCTTGGATTGGCAGGGGGGTAACTATGGCTACACCTTC
CASSLDWQGGNYGYTF
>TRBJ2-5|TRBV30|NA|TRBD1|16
TGTGCCTGGAGTGTACGGGACAGGGGGCGCCAAGAGACCCAGTACTTC
CAWSVRDRGRQETQYF
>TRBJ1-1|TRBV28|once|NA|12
TGTGCCAGCAGTTCATCGAACACTGAAGCTTTCTTT
CASSSSNTEAFF
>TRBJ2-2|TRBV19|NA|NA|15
TGTGCCAGTAGTATAGGAGGGGCCAACGCCGGGGAGCTGTTTTTT
CASSIGGANAGELFF
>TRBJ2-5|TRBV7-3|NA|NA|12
TGTGCCAGCAGCCCCGGGGGAGGGACCCAGTACTTC
CASSPGGGTQYF
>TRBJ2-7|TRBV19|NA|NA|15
TGTGCCACCGCAGACATCACGGGCCCCTGGGCCGAGCAGTACTTC
CATADITGPWAEQYF
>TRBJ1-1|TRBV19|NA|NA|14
TGTGCCAGTAGTATGACATTAATGAACACTGAAGCTTTCTTT
CASSMTLMNTEAFF
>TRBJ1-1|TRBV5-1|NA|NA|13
TGCGCCAGCAGCAAAATAATGAACACTGAAGCTTTCTTT
CASSKIMNTEAFF
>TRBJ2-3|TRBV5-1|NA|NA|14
TGCGCCAGCAGCTTGGAACTAGGAACAGATACGCAGTATTTT
CASSLELGTDTQYF
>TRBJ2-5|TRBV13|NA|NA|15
TGTGCCAGCAGCCGGGGGGCGGGACAGAGTGAGACCCAGTACTTC
CASSRGAGQSETQYF
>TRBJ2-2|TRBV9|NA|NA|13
TGTGCCAGCAGTGGCTTGAACACCGGGGAGCTGTTTTTT
CASSGLNTGELFF
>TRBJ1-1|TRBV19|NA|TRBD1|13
TGTGCCAGTAGTAGAACTCCGGGACAGCGGAGGTTCTTT
CASSRTPGQRRFF
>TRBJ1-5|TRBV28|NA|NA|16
TGTGCCAGCAGTTCTTTGACAGGCATCACCTATCAGCCCCAGCATTTT
CASSSLTGITYQPQHF